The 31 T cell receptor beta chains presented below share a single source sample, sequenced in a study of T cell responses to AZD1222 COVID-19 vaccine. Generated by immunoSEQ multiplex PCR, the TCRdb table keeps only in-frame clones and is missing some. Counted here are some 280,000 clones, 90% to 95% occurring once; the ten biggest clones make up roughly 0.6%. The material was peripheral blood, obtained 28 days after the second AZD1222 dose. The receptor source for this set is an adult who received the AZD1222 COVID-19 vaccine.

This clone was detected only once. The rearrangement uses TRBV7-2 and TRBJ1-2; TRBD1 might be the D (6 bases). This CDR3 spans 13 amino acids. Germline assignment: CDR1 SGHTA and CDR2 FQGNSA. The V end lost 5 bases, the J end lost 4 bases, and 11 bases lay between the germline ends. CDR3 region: CASSTPGVYGYTF. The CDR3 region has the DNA TGTGCCAGCAGCACCCCAGGGGTCTATGGCTACACCTTC. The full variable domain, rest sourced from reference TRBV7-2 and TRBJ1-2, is GAGVSQSPSNKVTEKGKDVELRCDPISGHTALYWYRQSLGQGLEFLIYFQGNSAPDKSGLPSDRFSAERTGGSVSTLTIQRTQQEDSAVYLCASSTPGVYGYTFGSGTRLTVV.

In DNA form, the CDR3 reads TGTGCCAGCTCCACGAGACAGAATTTTAACACTGAAGCTTTCTTT. Translated, it gives CASSTRQNFNTEAFF. V usage is TRBV6-6 and J usage is TRBJ1-1; TRBD1 is a possible D gene (5 bases). Deletions cut 8 bases from V and 2 bases from J, with 18 bases between. There are 15 residues in the CDR3. Germline values: CDR1 MNHNY, CDR2 SVGAGI (reference sequence).

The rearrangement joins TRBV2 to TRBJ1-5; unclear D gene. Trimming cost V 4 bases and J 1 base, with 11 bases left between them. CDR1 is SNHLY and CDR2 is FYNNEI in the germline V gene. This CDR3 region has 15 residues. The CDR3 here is CASSVQETSNQPQHF. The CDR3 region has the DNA TGTGCCAGCAGTGTTCAGGAAACAAGCAATCAGCCCCAGCATTTT.

The CDR3 here is CASLTGNTGELFF. The CDR3 region has the DNA TGTGCCAGCCTTACAGGGAACACCGGGGAGCTGTTTTTT. The chain couples TRBV28 to TRBJ2-2; D is perhaps TRBD1 (5 bases). The germline V gene encodes CDR1 MDHEN and CDR2 SYDVKM. With 8 bases removed from V and 1 base from J, the gap between germline ends came to 8 bases. CDR3 size: 13 residues.

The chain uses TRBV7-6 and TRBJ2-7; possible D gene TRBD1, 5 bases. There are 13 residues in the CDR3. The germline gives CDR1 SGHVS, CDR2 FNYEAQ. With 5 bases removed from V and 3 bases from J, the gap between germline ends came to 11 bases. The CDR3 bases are TGTGCCAGCAGCCCGTTGACAGTCTACGAGCAGTACTTC. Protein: CASSPLTVYEQYF.

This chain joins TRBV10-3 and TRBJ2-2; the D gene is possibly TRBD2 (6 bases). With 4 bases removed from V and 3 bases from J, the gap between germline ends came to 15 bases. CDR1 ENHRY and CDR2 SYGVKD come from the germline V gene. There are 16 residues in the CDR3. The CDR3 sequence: CAISGTGRRDTGELFF. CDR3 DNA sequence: TGTGCCATCAGTGGTACGGGACGGAGGGACACCGGGGAGCTGTTTTTT.

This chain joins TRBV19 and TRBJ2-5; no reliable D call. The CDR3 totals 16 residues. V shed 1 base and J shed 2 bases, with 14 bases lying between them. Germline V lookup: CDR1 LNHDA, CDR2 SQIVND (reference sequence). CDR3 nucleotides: TGTGCCAGTAGTATAGCTCCCCCAGAAGGACAAGAGACCCAGTACTTC. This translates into CASSIAPPEGQETQYF.

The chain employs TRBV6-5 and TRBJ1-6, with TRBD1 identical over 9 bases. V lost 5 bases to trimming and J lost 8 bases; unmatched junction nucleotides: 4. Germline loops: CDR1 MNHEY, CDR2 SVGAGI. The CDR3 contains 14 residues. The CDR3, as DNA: TGTGCCAGCAGTCTCACAGGGGGCTATTCACCCCTCCACTTT. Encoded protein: CASSLTGGYSPLHF.

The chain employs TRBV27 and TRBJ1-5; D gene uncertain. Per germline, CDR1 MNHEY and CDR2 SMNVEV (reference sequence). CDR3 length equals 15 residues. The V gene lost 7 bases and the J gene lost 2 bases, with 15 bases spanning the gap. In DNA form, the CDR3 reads TGTGCCAGCACCGCCTCGGGGTTCGGCAATCAGCCCCAGCATTTT. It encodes CASTASGFGNQPQHF.

The CDR3 sequence: CASSLAWEKPLYF. In DNA, the CDR3 is TGTGCCAGCAGCTTGGCCTGGGAAAAGCCATTGTATTTT. This chain connects TRBV5-8 to TRBJ2-3, with D hard to call. V lost 0 bases, J lost 14 bases, and 16 bases lay in between. Looked up from germline, CDR1 is SGHTS and CDR2 is YDEGEE. CDR3 length: 13 amino acids.

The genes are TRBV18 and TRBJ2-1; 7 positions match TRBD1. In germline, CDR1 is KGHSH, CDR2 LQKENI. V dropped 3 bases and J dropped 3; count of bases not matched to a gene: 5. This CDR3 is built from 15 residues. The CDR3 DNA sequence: TGTGCCAGCTCACCGACAGGGATGGGCTACAATGAGCAGTTCTTC. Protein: CASSPTGMGYNEQFF.

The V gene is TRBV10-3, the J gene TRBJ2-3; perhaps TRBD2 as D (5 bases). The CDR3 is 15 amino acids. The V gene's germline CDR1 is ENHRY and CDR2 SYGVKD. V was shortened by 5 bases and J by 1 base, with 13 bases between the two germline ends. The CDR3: CAISKDFLRTDTQYF. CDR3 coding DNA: TGTGCCATCAGTAAGGACTTCCTCCGCACAGATACGCAGTATTTT.

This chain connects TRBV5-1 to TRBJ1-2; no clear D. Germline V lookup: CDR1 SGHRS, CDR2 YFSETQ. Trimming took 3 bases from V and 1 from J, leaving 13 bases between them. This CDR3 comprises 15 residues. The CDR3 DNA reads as TGCGCCAGCAGCTCCTCCTCGGGAGTTAACTATGGCTACACCTTC. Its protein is CASSSSSGVNYGYTF.

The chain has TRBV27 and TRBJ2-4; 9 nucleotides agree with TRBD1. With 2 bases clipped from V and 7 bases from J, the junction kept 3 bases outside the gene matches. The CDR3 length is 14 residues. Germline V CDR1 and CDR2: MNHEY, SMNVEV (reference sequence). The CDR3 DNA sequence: TGTGCCAGCAGTTTAGGCGGGACAGGGAACATTCAGTACTTC. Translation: CASSLGGTGNIQYF.

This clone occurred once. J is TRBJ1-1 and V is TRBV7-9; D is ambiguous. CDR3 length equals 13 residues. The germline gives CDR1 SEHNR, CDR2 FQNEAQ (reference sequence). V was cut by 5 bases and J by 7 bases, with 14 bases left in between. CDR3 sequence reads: CASSRPGTIEAFF. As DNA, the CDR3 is TGTGCCAGCAGCCGACCCGGTACAATTGAAGCTTTCTTT.

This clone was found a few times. DNA of the CDR3: TGTGCCAGCAGCGTGGGCTGGGGGCAGGGGGCCTATGGCTACACCTTC. As protein: CASSVGWGQGAYGYTF. This chain links TRBV9 with TRBJ1-2; 8 nucleotides agree with TRBD1. This CDR3 has 16 amino acids. After removal of 2 bases from V and 4 bases from J, the junction contained 10 bases not matched to a gene. Per the germline V gene, CDR1 is SGDLS and CDR2 is YYNGEE. Filled out from reference TRBV9 and TRBJ1-2, the complete variable domain reads DSGVTQTPKHLITATGQRVTLRCSPRSGDLSVYWYQQSLDQGLQFLIQYYNGEERAKGNILERFSAQQFPDLHSELNLSSLELGDSALYFCASSVGWGQGAYGYTFGSGTRLTVV.

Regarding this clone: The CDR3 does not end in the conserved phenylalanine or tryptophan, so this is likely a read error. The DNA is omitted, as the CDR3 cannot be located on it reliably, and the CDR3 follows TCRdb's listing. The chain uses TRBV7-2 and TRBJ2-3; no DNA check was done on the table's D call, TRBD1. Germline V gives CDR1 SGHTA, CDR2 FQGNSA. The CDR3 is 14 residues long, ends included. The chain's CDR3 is CASSLDPGHLSPLY.

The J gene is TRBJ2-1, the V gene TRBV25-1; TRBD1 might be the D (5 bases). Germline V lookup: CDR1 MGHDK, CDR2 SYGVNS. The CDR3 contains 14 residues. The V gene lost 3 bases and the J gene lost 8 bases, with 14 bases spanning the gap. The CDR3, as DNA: TGTGCCAGCAGTGATGTTCAGGGAACCCATGAGCAGTTCTTC. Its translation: CASSDVQGTHEQFF. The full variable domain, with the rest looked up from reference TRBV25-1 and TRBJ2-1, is EADIYQTPRYLVIGTGKKITLECSQTMGHDKMYWYQQDPGMELHLIHYSYGVNSTEKGDLSSESTVSRIRTEHFPLTLESARPSHTSQYLCASSDVQGTHEQFFGPGTRLTVL.

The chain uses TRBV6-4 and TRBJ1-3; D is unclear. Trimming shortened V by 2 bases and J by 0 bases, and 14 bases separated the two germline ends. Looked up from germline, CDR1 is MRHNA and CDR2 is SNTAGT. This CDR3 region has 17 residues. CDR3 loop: CASSDPTDIYSGNTIYF. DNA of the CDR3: TGTGCCAGCAGTGACCCTACTGACATTTACTCTGGAAACACCATATATTTT.

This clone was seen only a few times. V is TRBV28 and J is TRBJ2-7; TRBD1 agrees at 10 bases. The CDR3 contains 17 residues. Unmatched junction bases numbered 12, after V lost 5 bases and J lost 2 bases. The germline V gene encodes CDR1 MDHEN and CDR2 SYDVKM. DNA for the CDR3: TGTGCCAGCAGTCTCACCCGGGACAGGGGACTCCCCTACGAGCAGTACTTC. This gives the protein CASSLTRDRGLPYEQYF.

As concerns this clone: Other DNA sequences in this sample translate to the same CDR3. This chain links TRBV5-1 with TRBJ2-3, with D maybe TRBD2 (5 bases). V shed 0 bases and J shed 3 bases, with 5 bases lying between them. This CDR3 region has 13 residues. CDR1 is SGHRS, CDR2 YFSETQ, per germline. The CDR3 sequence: CASSLAGTDTQYF. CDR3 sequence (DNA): TGCGCCAGCAGCTTGGCGGGGACAGATACGCAGTATTTT.

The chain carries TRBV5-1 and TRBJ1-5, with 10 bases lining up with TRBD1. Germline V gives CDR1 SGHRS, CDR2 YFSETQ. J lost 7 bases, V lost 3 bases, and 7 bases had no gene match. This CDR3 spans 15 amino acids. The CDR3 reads CASSWGTGEGQPQHF. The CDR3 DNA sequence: TGCGCCAGCAGCTGGGGGACAGGGGAGGGCCAGCCCCAGCATTTT.

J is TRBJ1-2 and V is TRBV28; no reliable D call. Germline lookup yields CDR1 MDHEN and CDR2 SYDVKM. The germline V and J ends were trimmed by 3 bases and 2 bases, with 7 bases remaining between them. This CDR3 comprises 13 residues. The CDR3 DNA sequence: TGTGCCAGCAGTTTGAGCCTAAACTATGGCTACACCTTC. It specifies CASSLSLNYGYTF.

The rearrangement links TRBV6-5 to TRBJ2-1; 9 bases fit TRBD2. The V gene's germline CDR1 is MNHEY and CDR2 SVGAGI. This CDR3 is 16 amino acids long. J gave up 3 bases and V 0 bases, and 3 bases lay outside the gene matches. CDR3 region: CASSYSPAGGYNEQFF. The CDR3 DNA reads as TGTGCCAGCAGTTACTCTCCAGCGGGGGGCTACAATGAGCAGTTCTTC.

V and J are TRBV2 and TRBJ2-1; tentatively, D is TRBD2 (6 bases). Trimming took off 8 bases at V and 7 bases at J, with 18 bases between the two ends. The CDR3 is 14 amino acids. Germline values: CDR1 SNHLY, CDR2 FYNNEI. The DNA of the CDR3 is TGTGCCAGCCTCTTGGCGGGAAGACCAAATGAGCAGTTCTTC. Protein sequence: CASLLAGRPNEQFF.

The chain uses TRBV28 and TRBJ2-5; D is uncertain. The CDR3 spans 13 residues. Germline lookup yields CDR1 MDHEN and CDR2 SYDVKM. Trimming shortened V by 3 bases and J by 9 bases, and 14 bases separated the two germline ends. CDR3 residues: CASSLLSLQAQYF. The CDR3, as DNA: TGTGCCAGCAGTTTGCTGTCCCTCCAGGCCCAGTACTTC. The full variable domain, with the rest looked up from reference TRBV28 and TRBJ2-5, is DVKVTQSSRYLVKRTGEKVFLECVQDMDHENMFWYRQDPGLGLRLIYFSYDVKMKEKGDIPEGYSVSREKKERFSLILESASTNQTSMYLCASSLLSLQAQYFGPGTRLLVL.

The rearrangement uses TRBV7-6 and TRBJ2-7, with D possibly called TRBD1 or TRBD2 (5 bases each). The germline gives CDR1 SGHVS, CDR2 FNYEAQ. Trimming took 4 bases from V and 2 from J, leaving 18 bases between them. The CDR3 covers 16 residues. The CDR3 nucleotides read TGTGCCAGCAGCTCTCCCTCCGGGGACCTAACCTACGAGCAGTACTTC. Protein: CASSSPSGDLTYEQYF.

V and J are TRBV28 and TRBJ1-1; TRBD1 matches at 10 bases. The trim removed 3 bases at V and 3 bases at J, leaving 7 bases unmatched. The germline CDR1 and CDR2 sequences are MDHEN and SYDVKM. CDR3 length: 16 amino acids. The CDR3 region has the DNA TGTGCCAGCAGTTTTGGTGACAGGGGGCCTGACACTGAAGCTTTCTTT. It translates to CASSFGDRGPDTEAFF.

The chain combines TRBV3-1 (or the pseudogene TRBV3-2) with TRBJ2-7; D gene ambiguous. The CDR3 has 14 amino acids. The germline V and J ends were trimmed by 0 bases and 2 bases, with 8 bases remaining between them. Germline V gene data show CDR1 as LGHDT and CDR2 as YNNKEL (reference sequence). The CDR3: CASSQDAVTYEQYF. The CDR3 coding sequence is TGTGCCAGCAGCCAAGATGCGGTGACCTACGAGCAGTACTTC.

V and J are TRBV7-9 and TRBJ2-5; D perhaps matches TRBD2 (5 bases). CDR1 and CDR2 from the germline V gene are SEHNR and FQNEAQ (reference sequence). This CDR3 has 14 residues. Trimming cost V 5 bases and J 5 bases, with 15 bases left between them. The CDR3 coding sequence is TGTGCCAGCAGCCAACCTAGGGAGACGGAGACCCAGTACTTC. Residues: CASSQPRETETQYF.

The CDR3 DNA reads as TGCGCCAGCAGCCCGGACGGACTGGGCCGGGGGGAGCAGTTCTTC. The encoded protein is CASSPDGLGRGEQFF. The J gene is TRBJ2-1, the V gene TRBV5-1; a weak D match, TRBD2 (6 bases). This CDR3 contains 15 residues. V was clipped by 4 bases and J by 10 bases, with 21 bases between them. Germline-derived CDR1 and CDR2 are SGHRS and YFSETQ.